This T cell receptor (beta chain) derives from a study of T cells in women clearing cervical HPV infection. Across the study: Cases were women with histologically confirmed HPV16-related CIN3 or worse, including 2 invasive cancers. Study results and caveats: Effector/memory and HPV-specific T cells were not isolated, and association timing is unknown. Repertoire richness, not evenness, was significantly elevated in CIN3+ cases versus controls.

Each participant carried one incident cervical HPV16 infection only. V was trimmed by 6 bases and J by 5 bases, leaving 13 bases between them. The length of the CDR3 is 13 residues. Germline CDR1 is LNHDA and CDR2 is SQIVND (reference sequence). The method was immunoSEQ multiplex PCR; TCRdb's version includes in-frame clones alone and lacks a portion of them. This listing includes approximately 52,000 clones. As regards this clone: What it recognizes is unknown. Read sequence stops 3 residues before the CDR3 end, and the germline J gene provides the missing end.

V and J are TRBV19 and TRBJ2-5; maybe TRBD1 (6 bases). The sequencing sample was made of blood buffy coat. The sequence was obtained from a woman between 18 and 70 years old with a cervical HPV16 infection that either progressed to CIN3+ or cleared (not recorded which). The DNA read from the CDR3 is TGTGCCAGTAGAACACGTCAGGGGGAGACC. Translating it yields CASRTRQGET. The CDR3 in full is CASRTRQGETQYF.